Listed here are 18 T cell receptor beta chains from one sample, sequenced in a study of CD8+CD57+ T cells in acquired aplastic anemia. Genomic DNA acted as the template from which TCR beta VDJ combination and CDR3 sequence profiling were carried out. One entry per CDR3 protein, called by TCRdb with MiXCR from the reads. The sample yields about 160,000 distinct CDR3 sequences, roughly 48% seen once. Material: sorted CD4+, CD8+, or CD8+CD57+ T cells (not recorded which) from PBMCs. These receptors all come from a human donor in good health.

This clonotype has only a few counts. The CDR3 nucleotides read TGTGCCAGCAGGGGTGACAGTTACGAGCAGTACTTC. Encoded protein: CASRGDSYEQYF. J is TRBJ2-7 and V is TRBV2; the D gene is possibly TRBD1 (5 bases). Germline V gives CDR1 SNHLY, CDR2 FYNNEI. CDR3 size: 12 residues. V was clipped by 6 bases and J by 4 bases, with 10 bases between them.

This clonotype was picked up many times. J is TRBJ1-1 and V is TRBV10-3, with 7 nucleotides matching TRBD1. V gave up 3 bases and J gave up 9 bases; unmatched junction bases: 13. From germline, CDR1 is ENHRY and CDR2 SYGVKD. The CDR3 consists of 15 residues. CDR3 residues: CAISEGESGGTQAFF. The CDR3 DNA follows: TGTGCCATCAGTGAAGGAGAGTCAGGGGGTACTCAAGCTTTCTTT.

This sequence joins TRBV10-1 and TRBJ2-3; D remains ambiguous. The CDR3 has 15 amino acids. Trimming stripped 2 bases from V and 2 bases from J, with 11 bases between. Germline CDR1 is WNHNN and CDR2 is SYGVQD (reference sequence). This CDR3 reads CASSETRTSTDTQYF. The DNA of the CDR3 is TGCGCCAGCAGTGAGACAAGGACCTCCACAGATACGCAGTATTTT.

The chain's CDR3 is CASESGDSYEQYF. Here the CDR3 DNA reads TGTGCCAGCGAGTCCGGGGACTCCTACGAGCAGTACTTC. V is TRBV7-8 and J is TRBJ2-7; D is possibly TRBD2 (5 bases). The germline V and J ends were trimmed by 8 bases and 0 bases, with 11 bases remaining between them. The CDR3 extends over 13 amino acids. Germline V gene sequence: CDR1 SGHVS, CDR2 FQNEAQ.

The V call is TRBV11-2, the J call TRBJ2-2, with D possibly TRBD1 on 5 matching bases. V was pared by 6 bases and J by 1 base, with 12 bases between. There are 15 residues in the CDR3. Germline V gives CDR1 SGHAT, CDR2 FQNNGV. The CDR3 region is CASRRWTLNTGELFF. CDR3 nucleotides: TGTGCCAGCAGAAGGTGGACACTGAACACCGGGGAGCTGTTTTTT.

To note about this clonotype: A read error may explain this, as a much larger clone is one base away. V is TRBV11-3 and J is TRBJ2-7; D ambiguous. The ends were cut back, 4 bases at V and 0 bases at J, with 10 bases in the middle. CDR3 length: 14 amino acids. CDR1 and CDR2 (germline): SGHNT, YENEEA. The CDR3 loop reads CASSSTASSYEQYF. The CDR3 nucleotides are TGTGCCAGCAGCTCTACAGCTAGCTCCTACGAGCAGTACTTC.

This clonotype was found many times. J is TRBJ2-5 and V is TRBV20-1; 7 bases align to TRBD1. Germline CDR1 reads DFQATT; CDR2 reads SNEGSKA (reference sequence). This CDR3 contains 13 residues. J gave up 5 bases and V 2 bases, and 5 bases lay outside the gene matches. The CDR3: CSARPQGQETQYF. The CDR3 coding sequence is TGCAGTGCTAGACCCCAGGGACAGGAGACCCAGTACTTC.

V and J are TRBV4-3 and TRBJ2-4; 10 bases line up with TRBD2. From germline, CDR1 is LGHNA and CDR2 YSLEER. CDR3 length equals 13 residues. V lost 3 bases, J lost 8 bases, and 1 base stayed unmatched. The CDR3 DNA follows: TGCGCCAGCAGCCAGCTAGCGGGAGACATTCAGTACTTC. This sequence encodes CASSQLAGDIQYF.

This clonotype was observed a handful of times. This chain connects TRBV10-1 to TRBJ2-7, with a tentative D call TRBD1 (6 bases). Per germline, CDR1 WNHNN and CDR2 SYGVQD (reference sequence). Trimming took 2 bases from V and 6 from J, leaving 11 bases between them. CDR3 length equals 13 residues. The CDR3 DNA sequence: TGCGCCAGCAGTGAGAGGACAGAGGCCGAGCAGTACTTC. It encodes CASSERTEAEQYF.

As regards this clonotype: A read error may explain this, as a much larger clone is one base away. The V call is TRBV27, the J call TRBJ2-7; D ambiguous. The CDR3 has 14 residues. Germline assignment: CDR1 MNHEY and CDR2 SMNVEV (reference sequence). This CDR3 reads CASSEPGPSNERYF. The CDR3 bases are TGTGCCAGCAGTGAGCCGGGTCCTTCGAACGAGCGGTACTTC.

V gene TRBV20-1 combines with J gene TRBJ1-6, with TRBD1 matching 7 bases. The CDR3 loop spans 15 amino acids. Germline V gene lookup returns CDR1 DFQATT and CDR2 SNEGSKA (reference sequence). The V and J ends lost 6 bases and 6 bases, in that order; junction bases with no gene match: 11. This chain's CDR3 is CSALQGFVVNSPLHF. In nucleotides, the CDR3 is TGCAGTGCATTACAGGGGTTTGTGGTTAATTCACCCCTCCACTTT.

This chain uses TRBV20-1 with TRBJ2-7; D is undetermined. Trimming took 2 bases from V and 2 from J, leaving 7 bases between them. Looked up from germline, CDR1 is DFQATT and CDR2 is SNEGSKA (reference sequence). The CDR3 runs to 12 residues. The CDR3 loop is CSARNVAYEQYF. Written as DNA, the CDR3 is TGCAGTGCTAGAAACGTGGCCTACGAGCAGTACTTC.

This clonotype was detected many times. The rearrangement joins TRBV9 to TRBJ2-3; TRBD2 might be the D (6 bases). V was trimmed by 4 bases and J by 1 base, leaving 10 bases between them. Germline loops: CDR1 SGDLS, CDR2 YYNGEE. This CDR3 is built from 14 residues. As DNA, the CDR3 is TGTGCCAGCAGCCTTCCGGGGGGCACAGATACGCAGTATTTT. Amino acid sequence: CASSLPGGTDTQYF.

This chain uses TRBV30 with TRBJ2-7; D might be TRBD1 or TRBD2, each matching 5 bases. Deletions cut 6 bases from V and 0 bases from J, with 12 bases between. Germline loops: CDR1 GTSNPN, CDR2 SVGIG (reference sequence). This CDR3 has 13 residues. The CDR3 bases are TGTGCCTGCCGGGACCAAAACTCCTACGAGCAGTACTTC. Amino acids: CACRDQNSYEQYF.

A word on this clonotype: At one end the junction does not follow the germline gene, possibly because of a read error. The chain recombines TRBV7-8 with TRBJ2-7; weak D call: TRBD1 (8 bases). Germline CDR1 is SGHVS and CDR2 is FQNEAQ. This CDR3 has 16 residues. CDR3 sequence: CASSLVGTGHRGERYF. DNA for the CDR3: TGCGCCAGCAGCTTAGTCGGGACAGGACATCGGGGGGAGCGGTACTTC.

The chain recombines TRBV7-8 with TRBJ2-7; 10 nucleotides match TRBD2. The CDR3 length is 17 residues. Trimming cost V 4 bases and J 2 bases; bases outside gene matches: 11. Germline loops: CDR1 SGHVS, CDR2 FQNEAQ. The chain's CDR3 is CASSSPSTSGRPYEQYF. In DNA, the CDR3 is TGTGCCAGCAGCTCTCCTTCGACTAGCGGGCGCCCCTACGAGCAGTACTTC.

V usage is TRBV2 and J usage is TRBJ2-3; 7 positions agree with TRBD2. The germline CDR1 and CDR2 sequences are SNHLY and FYNNEI. Unmatched junction bases numbered 5, after V lost 4 bases and J lost 1 base. CDR3 length: 15 residues. The CDR3 sequence: CASSGEGRRTDTQYF. DNA for the CDR3: TGTGCCAGCAGTGGGGAGGGTAGACGCACAGATACGCAGTATTTT.

This clonotype was picked up many times. This chain connects TRBV20-1 to TRBJ1-2, with D perhaps TRBD1 (5 bases). This CDR3 is 15 amino acids long. V was trimmed by 6 bases and J by 1 base, leaving 18 bases between them. The germline CDR1 and CDR2 sequences are DFQATT and SNEGSKA (reference sequence). CDR3 amino acids: CSAQDSGRFNYGYTF. As DNA, the CDR3 is TGCAGTGCCCAAGATTCGGGACGGTTTAACTATGGCTACACCTTC.